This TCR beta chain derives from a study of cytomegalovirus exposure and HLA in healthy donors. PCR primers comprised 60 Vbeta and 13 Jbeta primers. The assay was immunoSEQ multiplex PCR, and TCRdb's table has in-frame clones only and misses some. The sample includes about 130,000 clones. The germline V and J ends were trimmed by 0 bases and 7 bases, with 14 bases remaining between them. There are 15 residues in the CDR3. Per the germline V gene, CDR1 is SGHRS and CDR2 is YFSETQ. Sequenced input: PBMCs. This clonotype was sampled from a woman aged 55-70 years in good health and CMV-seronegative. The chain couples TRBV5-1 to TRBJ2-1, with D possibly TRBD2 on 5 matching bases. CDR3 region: CASSLVATVMNEQFF. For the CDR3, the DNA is TGCGCCAGCAGCTTGGTAGCGACCGTTATGAATGAGCAGTTCTTC. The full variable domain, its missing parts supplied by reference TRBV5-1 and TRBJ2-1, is KAGVTQTPRYLIKTRGQQVTLSCSPISGHRSVSWYQQTPGQGLQFLFEYFSETQRNKGNFPGRFSGRQFSNSRSEMNVSTLELGDSALYLCASSLVATVMNEQFFGPGTRLTVL.